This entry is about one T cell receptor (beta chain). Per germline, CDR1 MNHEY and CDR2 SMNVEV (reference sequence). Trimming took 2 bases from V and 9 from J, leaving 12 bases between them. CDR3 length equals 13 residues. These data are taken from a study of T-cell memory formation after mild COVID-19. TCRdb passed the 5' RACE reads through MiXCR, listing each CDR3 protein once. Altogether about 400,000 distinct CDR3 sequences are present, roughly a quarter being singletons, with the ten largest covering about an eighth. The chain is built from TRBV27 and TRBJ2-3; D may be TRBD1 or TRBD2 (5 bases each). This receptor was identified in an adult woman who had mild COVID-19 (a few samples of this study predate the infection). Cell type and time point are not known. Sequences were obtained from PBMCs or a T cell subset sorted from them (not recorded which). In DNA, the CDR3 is TGTGCCAGCAGTTTACACACCGGGGCAACGCAGTATTTT. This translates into CASSLHTGATQYF.